These T cell receptor beta chains were read from a single sample in a study of T cell repertoires in cytomegalovirus infection. TCRdb recomputed calls from the reads with MiXCR, one row per CDR3 protein. This table holds over 300,000 distinct CDR3 sequences, more than 9% found once. The sequencing input was PBMCs. The receptor set was obtained from a human donor in good health (CMV status not recorded). Some clones in this sample may be carry-over from other donors' samples. CDR3s include the opening cysteine and the closing phenylalanine or tryptophan. A D gene is named only where the DNA matches it firmly. Size is omitted from some rows. Given values are once, few, many or a class for expanded clones.

clone_size: many; v_call: TRBV30; d_call: .; j_call: TRBJ2-7; cdr3_aa: CAGRSGDYEQYF; cdr3_nt: TGTGCCGGGAGGAGCGGAGATTACGAGCAGTACTTC
clone_size: .; v_call: TRBV12-3/TRBV12-4; d_call: TRBD2; j_call: TRBJ2-5; cdr3_aa: CASSFPSGAQHF; cdr3_nt: TGTGCCAGCAGTTTTCCTAGCGGGGCTCAGCACTTC
clone_size: .; v_call: TRBV7-2; d_call: .; j_call: TRBJ2-2; cdr3_aa: CASSLVGTPGGELFF; cdr3_nt: TGTGCCAGCAGCTTAGTAGGGACCCCCGGCGGGGAGCTGTTTTTT
clone_size: many; v_call: TRBV7-2; d_call: TRBD1; j_call: TRBJ1-5; cdr3_aa: CASSWTGTSNQPQHF; cdr3_nt: TGTGCCAGCAGTTGGACAGGGACTAGCAATCAGCCCCAGCATTTT
clone_size: few; v_call: TRBV7-9; d_call: .; j_call: TRBJ1-3; cdr3_aa: CASSPQTAGNTIYF; cdr3_nt: TGTGCCAGCAGCCCGCAGACCGCGGGAAACACCATATATTTT
clone_size: many; v_call: TRBV6-1; d_call: .; j_call: TRBJ1-1; cdr3_aa: CASSYATGITIQNKAEAFF; cdr3_nt: TGTGCCAGCAGTTATGCAACAGGGATTACTATCCAAAATAAGGCTGAAGCTTTCTTT
clone_size: .; v_call: TRBV7-2; d_call: .; j_call: TRBJ1-1; cdr3_aa: CASSSKTAMNSEAFF; cdr3_nt: TGTGCCAGCAGCTCCAAGACAGCGATGAACTCTGAAGCTTTCTTT
clone_size: many; v_call: TRBV7-3; d_call: TRBD2; j_call: TRBJ2-1; cdr3_aa: CASSFSGGNNNEQFF; cdr3_nt: TGTGCCAGCAGCTTTAGCGGGGGGAACAACAATGAGCAGTTCTTC
clone_size: few; v_call: TRBV9; d_call: TRBD2; j_call: TRBJ2-4; cdr3_aa: CASSVEAGVPIGAKNIQYF; cdr3_nt: TGTGCCAGCAGCGTAGAAGCGGGGGTCCCTATTGGGGCCAAAAACATTCAGTACTTC
clone_size: few; v_call: TRBV4-3; d_call: TRBD2; j_call: TRBJ2-4; cdr3_aa: CASSQEWGTTQNIQYF; cdr3_nt: TGCGCCAGCAGCCAAGAGTGGGGGACTACACAAAACATTCAGTACTTC
clone_size: many; v_call: TRBV7-2; d_call: TRBD1; j_call: TRBJ1-5; cdr3_aa: CASSLVQGGNQPQHF; cdr3_nt: TGTGCCAGCAGCTTGGTGCAGGGGGGCAATCAGCCCCAGCATTTT
clone_size: many; v_call: TRBV7-3; d_call: TRBD2; j_call: TRBJ2-1; cdr3_aa: CASSLMGTSGYNEQFF; cdr3_nt: TGTGCCAGCAGCTTAATGGGGACTAGCGGGTACAATGAGCAGTTCTTC
clone_size: .; v_call: TRBV4-1; d_call: .; j_call: TRBJ1-4; cdr3_aa: CASSQDFGTTNEKLFF; cdr3_nt: TGCGCCAGCAGCCAAGATTTCGGGACAACTAATGAAAAACTGTTTTTT
clone_size: many; v_call: TRBV25-1; d_call: .; j_call: TRBJ1-5; cdr3_aa: CASSTGGNQPQHF; cdr3_nt: TGTGCCAGCAGTACAGGCGGCAATCAGCCCCAGCATTTT
clone_size: .; v_call: TRBV11-1; d_call: TRBD2; j_call: TRBJ2-1; cdr3_aa: CASSSRGTSGYNEQFF; cdr3_nt: TGTGCCAGCAGCTCTCGCGGCACTAGCGGATACAATGAGCAGTTCTTC
clone_size: many; v_call: TRBV19; d_call: TRBD2; j_call: TRBJ2-3; cdr3_aa: CASSPGLAGASDTQYF; cdr3_nt: TGTGCCAGTAGTCCGGGACTAGCGGGAGCGTCAGATACGCAGTATTTT
clone_size: .; v_call: TRBV7-6; d_call: .; j_call: TRBJ1-5; cdr3_aa: CASSSDPWGNQPQHF; cdr3_nt: TGTGCCAGCAGCTCCGACCCCTGGGGCAATCAGCCCCAGCATTTT
clone_size: .; v_call: TRBV7-3; d_call: .; j_call: TRBJ2-3; cdr3_aa: CASSSSYRRDETKYF; cdr3_nt: TGTGCCAGCAGCTCCTCTTACAGGCGGGACGAGACGAAGTATTTT
clone_size: many; v_call: TRBV7-2; d_call: .; j_call: TRBJ2-5; cdr3_aa: CASSLGGSQETQYF; cdr3_nt: TGTGCCAGCAGCTTAGGGGGGAGTCAAGAGACCCAGTACTTC
clone_size: few; v_call: TRBV6-2/TRBV6-3; d_call: .; j_call: TRBJ1-5; cdr3_aa: CASSYLLSNQPQHF; cdr3_nt: TGTGCCAGCAGTTACCTACTCAGCAATCAGCCCCAGCATTTT
clone_size: .; v_call: TRBV19; d_call: TRBD2; j_call: TRBJ2-1; cdr3_aa: CASGTSGTGGQFF; cdr3_nt: TGTGCCAGTGGGACTAGCGGGACAGGAGGGCAGTTCTTC
clone_size: many; v_call: TRBV27; d_call: TRBD2; j_call: TRBJ2-7; cdr3_aa: CASSLGGGIYEQYF; cdr3_nt: TGTGCCAGCAGTTTGGGCGGGGGGATCTACGAGCAGTACTTC
clone_size: many; v_call: TRBV7-9; d_call: .; j_call: TRBJ1-1; cdr3_aa: CASSPRGGTEAFF; cdr3_nt: TGTGCCAGCAGCCCTCGAGGGGGAACTGAAGCTTTCTTT
clone_size: few; v_call: TRBV5-6; d_call: .; j_call: TRBJ1-1; cdr3_aa: CASSFLEEAFF; cdr3_nt: TGTGCCAGCAGCTTTCTGGAAGAAGCTTTCTTT
clone_size: few; v_call: TRBV29-1; d_call: .; j_call: TRBJ1-4; cdr3_aa: CSVEEGANEKLFF; cdr3_nt: TGCAGCGTTGAAGAGGGGGCTAATGAAAAACTGTTTTTT
clone_size: few; v_call: TRBV12-3/TRBV12-4; d_call: .; j_call: TRBJ2-5; cdr3_aa: CASSFGPGGWQTQYF; cdr3_nt: .
clone_size: many; v_call: TRBV7-9; d_call: .; j_call: TRBJ2-7; cdr3_aa: CASSRSTPYEQYF; cdr3_nt: TGTGCCAGCAGCCGCTCGACCCCCTACGAGCAGTACTTC
clone_size: .; v_call: TRBV7-6; d_call: TRBD2; j_call: TRBJ2-2; cdr3_aa: CASSLAVAGTTGELFF; cdr3_nt: TGTGCCAGCAGCTTAGCGGTAGCGGGGACTACCGGGGAGCTGTTTTTT
clone_size: .; v_call: TRBV5-4; d_call: .; j_call: TRBJ2-1; cdr3_aa: CASSHTFDGYNEQFF; cdr3_nt: TGTGCCAGCAGCCACACTTTCGACGGGTACAATGAGCAGTTCTTC
clone_size: many; v_call: TRBV7-3; d_call: .; j_call: TRBJ1-5; cdr3_aa: CASSLGPQYNQPQHF; cdr3_nt: TGTGCCAGCAGCTTGGGTCCACAGTACAATCAGCCCCAGCATTTT
clone_size: many; v_call: TRBV7-2; d_call: TRBD1; j_call: TRBJ2-7; cdr3_aa: CASSFTGTVAYEQYF; cdr3_nt: TGTGCCAGCAGCTTTACCGGGACAGTCGCCTACGAGCAGTACTTC
clone_size: few; v_call: TRBV18; d_call: .; j_call: TRBJ2-7; cdr3_aa: CASSPTGPPPYEQYF; cdr3_nt: TGTGCCAGCTCACCTACCGGGCCACCACCCTACGAGCAGTACTTC
clone_size: few; v_call: TRBV28; d_call: .; j_call: TRBJ2-1; cdr3_aa: CASSFVQGEQFF; cdr3_nt: TGTGCCAGCAGTTTCGTGCAGGGAGAGCAGTTCTTC
clone_size: many; v_call: TRBV7-8; d_call: TRBD2; j_call: TRBJ2-1; cdr3_aa: CASSLTSGGARSYNEQFF; cdr3_nt: TGTGCCAGCAGCTTGACTAGCGGGGGGGCCCGGTCCTACAATGAGCAGTTCTTC
clone_size: .; v_call: TRBV20-1; d_call: .; j_call: TRBJ2-7; cdr3_aa: CSASEGGIYEQYF; cdr3_nt: TGCAGTGCTAGTGAAGGGGGAATCTACGAGCAGTACTTC
clone_size: .; v_call: TRBV7-8; d_call: TRBD2; j_call: TRBJ2-7; cdr3_aa: CASSLAHRLAGSTYEQYF; cdr3_nt: TGTGCCAGCAGCTTAGCTCATCGGTTAGCGGGATCCACCTACGAGCAGTACTTC
clone_size: few; v_call: TRBV5-6; d_call: .; j_call: TRBJ2-1; cdr3_aa: CASSLGGAAYNEQFF; cdr3_nt: TGTGCCAGCAGCTTAGGGGGGGCAGCCTACAATGAGCAGTTCTTC
clone_size: .; v_call: TRBV18; d_call: .; j_call: TRBJ1-3; cdr3_aa: CASSPRAPAASNSGNTIYF; cdr3_nt: TGTGCCAGCTCACCTCGGGCCCCGGCGGCGAGCAACTCTGGAAACACCATATATTTT
clone_size: few; v_call: TRBV7-6; d_call: .; j_call: TRBJ1-6; cdr3_aa: CASSLAGNSPLHF; cdr3_nt: TGTGCCAGCAGCTTAGCCGGAAATTCACCCCTCCACTTT
clone_size: .; v_call: TRBV6-5; d_call: .; j_call: TRBJ2-7; cdr3_aa: CASSYSAGGRLYF; cdr3_nt: TGTGCCAGCAGTTACTCCGCGGGCGGACGGTTGTACTTC
clone_size: .; v_call: TRBV12-3/TRBV12-4; d_call: .; j_call: TRBJ2-1; cdr3_aa: CASSITARGNNEQFF; cdr3_nt: TGTGCCAGCAGCATTACCGCTCGGGGGAACAATGAGCAGTTCTTC
clone_size: few; v_call: TRBV25-1; d_call: TRBD1; j_call: TRBJ1-2; cdr3_aa: CASSYDRGYGYTF; cdr3_nt: TGTGCCAGCAGTTACGACAGGGGCTATGGCTACACCTTC
clone_size: many; v_call: TRBV7-6; d_call: TRBD1; j_call: TRBJ1-1; cdr3_aa: CASSLLGTVNTEAFF; cdr3_nt: TGTGCCAGCAGCTTACTAGGGACAGTGAACACTGAAGCTTTCTTT
clone_size: .; v_call: TRBV29-1; d_call: TRBD1; j_call: TRBJ1-2; cdr3_aa: CSVYGQVGDGYTF; cdr3_nt: TGCAGCGTCTACGGACAGGTCGGTGATGGCTACACCTTC
clone_size: few; v_call: TRBV24-1; d_call: .; j_call: TRBJ1-4; cdr3_aa: CATSDHGEKLFF; cdr3_nt: TGTGCCACCAGTGATCATGGGGAAAAACTGTTTTTT
clone_size: few; v_call: TRBV28; d_call: TRBD1; j_call: TRBJ2-7; cdr3_aa: CASLGQGASYEQYF; cdr3_nt: TGTGCCAGCTTAGGACAGGGGGCTTCCTACGAGCAGTACTTC
clone_size: .; v_call: TRBV5-6; d_call: .; j_call: TRBJ2-7; cdr3_aa: CASSRNSEQYF; cdr3_nt: TGTGCCAGCAGCCGAAACAGCGAGCAGTACTTC